The 7 T cell receptor beta chains below come from one sample, sequenced in a study of CD8 T cells in ankylosing spondylitis. TCRdb processed the 5' RACE reads anew with MiXCR; each CDR3 protein has one entry. The sample includes about 360,000 distinct CDR3 sequences, around 15% of them seen just once. The sequenced material came from blood, either unsorted or a sorted T cell fraction (not recorded which). The receptors come from a male donor with ankylosing spondylitis or in good health (not recorded which).

The V gene is TRBV4-1, the J gene TRBJ2-7, with 10 bases that match TRBD2. V shed 4 bases and J 5 bases; nucleotides not matched to a gene: 5. Germline CDR1 and CDR2: MGHRA and YSYEKL. The CDR3 loop spans 14 amino acids. CDR3 nucleotide sequence: TGCGCCAGCAGCCGTACTAGCGGGGAACACGAGCAGTACTTC. Its translation is CASSRTSGEHEQYF.

The chain couples TRBV7-9 to TRBJ1-2, with D possibly matching TRBD1 (6 bases). The CDR3 length is 13 residues. V was clipped by 1 base and J by 8 bases, with 11 bases between them. Per germline, CDR1 SEHNR and CDR2 FQNEAQ (reference sequence). The CDR3 sequence: CASSLGLTGGYTF. CDR3 nucleotides: TGTGCCAGCAGCTTAGGCCTGACAGGAGGCTACACCTTC.

This clonotype was detected many times. The gene calls are TRBV3-1 and TRBJ1-5, with a possible D match to TRBD1 (5 bases). The CDR3 length is 14 residues. The germline CDR1 and CDR2 sequences are LGHDT and YNNKEL (reference sequence). The V and J ends lost 1 base and 7 bases respectively, with 11 bases between them. CDR3 DNA: TGTGCCAGCAGCCAAGTGGGTACAGGCCAGCCCCAGCATTTT. It encodes CASSQVGTGQPQHF.

The rearrangement links TRBV5-1 to TRBJ2-7; 9 positions agree with TRBD1. This CDR3 is built from 14 residues. V trimming: 5 bases; J trimming: 2 bases; junction bases outside the gene matches: 5. Germline V lookup: CDR1 SGHRS, CDR2 YFSETQ. CDR3 in amino acids: CASRAGTGPYEQYF. CDR3 DNA: TGCGCCAGCAGAGCCGGGACAGGGCCCTACGAGCAGTACTTC.

The chain has TRBV11-2 and TRBJ2-5, with unresolved D. The V end was cut by 2 bases, the J end by 9 bases, with 10 bases between. The CDR3 length is 12 residues. Germline CDR1 and CDR2: SGHAT and FQNNGV. The CDR3 DNA is TGTGCCAGCAGCTTACAAGGAAGGGCCCAGTACTTC. It translates to CASSLQGRAQYF.

V usage is TRBV5-1 and J usage is TRBJ2-3; 8 nucleotides agree with TRBD2. V gave up 4 bases and J gave up 3 bases; unmatched junction bases: 7. Germline V gene data show CDR1 as SGHRS and CDR2 as YFSETQ. The CDR3 is made up of 15 amino acids. The DNA for the CDR3 is TGCGCCAGCAGCCCGGGGGGGCTCCGGACAGATACGCAGTATTTT. Translating gives CASSPGGLRTDTQYF.

V usage is TRBV4-2 and J usage is TRBJ1-1, with D unclear. The germline gives CDR1 LGHNA, CDR2 YNFKEQ. V was shortened by 0 bases and J by 2 bases, with 4 bases between the two germline ends. CDR3 length: 13 residues. The CDR3: CASSQERNTEAFF. The CDR3 bases are TGTGCCAGCAGCCAAGAAAGAAACACTGAAGCTTTCTTT.